Listed here are 16 T cell receptor beta chains from one sample, sequenced in a study of control samples from healthy donors and cancer patients. Clones were read by immunoSEQ multiplex PCR, and TCRdb kept only the in-frame ones, dropping some. The table shows 130,000 or so clones, with under 95% occurring only once. The specimen was blood. The receptors here all came from a man in his forties in good health.

This clone was detected once. The chain recombines TRBV12-3 or TRBV12-4 with TRBJ2-7; TRBD1 is a possible D gene (5 bases). Trimming cost V 3 bases and J 5 bases, with 8 bases left between them. The CDR3 length is 12 residues. The CDR3 sequence: CASSFSGHEQYF. CDR3 DNA: TGTGCCAGCAGTTTTTCAGGGCACGAGCAGTACTTC.

The chain has TRBV6-5 and TRBJ1-1; no clear D gene. Between the trimmed V and J ends, which lost 8 bases and 0 bases, there was a span of 10 bases. Germline CDR1 is MNHEY and CDR2 is SVGAGI. This CDR3 comprises 13 residues. CDR3 DNA: TGTGCCAGCGCAGCATCCCTGAACACTGAAGCTTTCTTT. Translating gives CASAASLNTEAFF.

In its sample, this clone was seen a few times. The DNA of the CDR3 is TGTGCCAGCAGTTACTCCGGCGGACGCGAAGCTTTCTTT. It codes for CASSYSGGREAFF. V usage is TRBV6-2 or TRBV6-3 and J usage is TRBJ1-1; D is undetermined. In germline, CDR1 is MNHEY, CDR2 SVGEGT. The V end lost 0 bases, the J end lost 8 bases, and 10 bases lay between the germline ends. The CDR3 contains 13 residues.

CDR3 residues: CASSGWDSPYEQYF. CDR3 DNA: TGTGCCAGCAGCGGATGGGACAGTCCCTACGAGCAGTACTTC. This chain joins TRBV9 and TRBJ2-7; 7 nucleotides align to TRBD1. The CDR3 extends over 14 amino acids. CDR1 and CDR2 (germline): SGDLS, YYNGEE. J was trimmed by 2 bases and V by 3 bases; bases with no gene match: 5.

The chain has TRBV6-1 and TRBJ1-4, with unresolved D. The CDR3 loop spans 15 amino acids. The germline CDR1 and CDR2 sequences are MNHNS and SASEGT. Between the trimmed V and J ends, which lost 1 base and 6 bases, there was a span of 12 bases. The CDR3 region has the DNA TGTGCCAGCAGTGAAGGGCCATGGTCGGATGAAAAACTGTTTTTT. This codes for CASSEGPWSDEKLFF.

V gene TRBV14 combines with J gene TRBJ2-3; a possible D gene is TRBD2 (6 bases). Germline CDR1 is SGHDN and CDR2 is FVKESK. This CDR3 region has 14 residues. Trimming took 4 bases from V and 5 from J, leaving 13 bases between them. In DNA, the CDR3 is TGTGCCAGCAGCCGTGGGACTTGGGGAGATACGCAGTATTTT. Its protein product is CASSRGTWGDTQYF.

CDR3 amino acids: CASSQGPRAQGYEQYF. The CDR3 DNA is TGTGCCAGCAGCCAAGGCCCCCGGGCACAGGGATACGAGCAGTACTTC. The chain carries TRBV3-1 (or the pseudogene TRBV3-2) and TRBJ2-7, with D possibly being TRBD1 (6 bases). Germline CDR1 is LGHDT and CDR2 is YNNKEL (reference sequence). The CDR3 loop spans 16 amino acids. The ends were cut back, 1 base at V and 4 bases at J, with 17 bases in the middle.

This chain joins TRBV11-2 and TRBJ2-5; a possible D gene is TRBD2 (5 bases). The length of the CDR3 is 14 residues. Trimming shortened V by 3 bases and J by 5 bases, and 13 bases separated the two germline ends. In germline, CDR1 is SGHAT, CDR2 FQNNGV. The CDR3 here is CASSFEAAKETQYF. The DNA of the CDR3 is TGTGCCAGCAGCTTCGAAGCGGCAAAGGAGACCCAGTACTTC.

The V and J genes are TRBV5-1 and TRBJ1-5; 7 nucleotides match TRBD1. The length of the CDR3 is 14 residues. The V and J ends lost 4 bases and 13 bases, in that order; junction bases with no gene match: 14. Germline assignment: CDR1 SGHRS and CDR2 YFSETQ. DNA for the CDR3: TGCGCCAGCAGCCCGGAACCAGACAGGGAATGGCAGCATTTT. As protein: CASSPEPDREWQHF.

The chain links TRBV24-1 to TRBJ2-5, with D perhaps matching TRBD1 or TRBD2 (6 bases each). With 4 bases removed from V and 3 bases from J, the gap between germline ends came to 11 bases. The length of the CDR3 is 14 residues. CDR1 and CDR2 from the germline V gene are KGHDR and SFDVKD. DNA for the CDR3: TGTGCCACCAGTGACCCGGGGGCTGAAGAGACCCAGTACTTC. Amino acid sequence: CATSDPGAEETQYF.

V and J are TRBV7-3 and TRBJ2-3, with TRBD1 identical over 11 bases. Germline trimming cut 6 bases from V and 4 bases from J; bases unmatched to any gene: 3. Germline V gene data show CDR1 as SGHTA and CDR2 as FQGTGA. The CDR3 length is 14 residues. The CDR3 DNA reads TGTGCCAGCAGGAGGGACAGGGGGTCAGATACGCAGTATTTT. As protein: CASRRDRGSDTQYF.

V usage is TRBV27 and J usage is TRBJ2-3; TRBD1 aligns across 9 bases. Trimming cost V 5 bases and J 4 bases; bases outside gene matches: 7. Germline CDR1 and CDR2: MNHEY and SMNVEV (reference sequence). This CDR3 has 15 residues. The CDR3 region is CASSAWDRASDTQYF. In nucleotides, the CDR3 is TGTGCCAGCAGTGCCTGGGACAGGGCGTCAGATACGCAGTATTTT.

This chain uses TRBV28 with TRBJ2-1, with D unresolved. V was trimmed by 5 bases and J by 8 bases, leaving 16 bases between them. Germline loops: CDR1 MDHEN, CDR2 SYDVKM. There are 14 residues in the CDR3. In nucleotides, the CDR3 is TGTGCCAGCAGTCTACTGGCCCCGCAGGATGAGCAGTTCTTC. Translated: CASSLLAPQDEQFF. The full variable domain, completed using reference TRBV28 and TRBJ2-1, is DVKVTQSSRYLVKRTGEKVFLECVQDMDHENMFWYRQDPGLGLRLIYFSYDVKMKEKGDIPEGYSVSREKKERFSLILESASTNQTSMYLCASSLLAPQDEQFFGPGTRLTVL.

Here the CDR3 DNA reads TGTGCCAGCAGCTCCGTACCAACTAGTGATGAGCAGTTCTTC. Its translation: CASSSVPTSDEQFF. The chain carries TRBV7-9 and TRBJ2-1; D perhaps matches TRBD2 (5 bases). The germline V gene encodes CDR1 SEHNR and CDR2 FQNEAQ (reference sequence). The ends were cut back, 4 bases at V and 8 bases at J, with 15 bases in the middle. This CDR3 is 14 amino acids long.

The chain combines TRBV15 with TRBJ1-6; D is ambiguous. Germline V lookup: CDR1 LNHNV, CDR2 YYDKDF (reference sequence). The CDR3 sequence is 16 residues long. V dropped 0 bases and J dropped 5 bases, with 11 bases sitting between them. CDR3 loop: CATSREVPTNNSPLHF. The CDR3, as DNA: TGTGCCACCAGCAGAGAGGTCCCGACTAATAATTCACCCCTCCACTTT.

The chain links TRBV9 to TRBJ2-7, with D possibly being TRBD1 (5 bases). The V gene lost 4 bases and the J gene lost 1 base, with 15 bases spanning the gap. This CDR3 is built from 15 residues. The V gene's germline CDR1 is SGDLS and CDR2 YYNGEE. The CDR3, as DNA: TGTGCCAGCAGCCCCAAGGTCCAGGGATCCTACGAGCAGTACTTC. It encodes CASSPKVQGSYEQYF.